This TCR beta chain was identified in a study of T-cell memory formation after mild COVID-19. Background on the study: Most TCR clusters belonged to a single donor. Findings and limits, study-wide: CD8+ contracting clones occupied EMRA, while CD4+ ones occupied mainly CM and EM.

The CDR3 consists of 14 residues. In germline, CDR1 is SGHRS, CDR2 YFSETQ. Between the trimmed V and J ends, which lost 0 bases and 8 bases, there was a span of 12 bases. Barcoded TCR alpha and TCR beta cDNA libraries with UMIs came from 5'RACE using constant-segment primers. MiXCR was run by TCRdb on the 5' RACE reads, yielding one entry per CDR3 protein. This sample has fewer than 400,000 distinct CDR3 sequences, with 10% to 15% found just once. This clonotype was recorded many times. Its antigen is still unknown. This chain links TRBV5-1 with TRBJ2-1, with D perhaps being TRBD1 or TRBD2 (5 bases each). Material for sequencing was PBMCs or a T cell subset sorted from them (not recorded which). The source is a man aged 18 to 30 who had mild COVID-19 (a few samples of this study predate the infection). Cell type and time point are not known. CDR3 coding DNA: TGCGCCAGCAGCTTGGTATCAGGGACCGATGAGCAGTTCTTC. Protein sequence: CASSLVSGTDEQFF. The full variable domain, in which reference TRBV5-1 and TRBJ2-1 provide the parts outside the CDR3, is KAGVTQTPRYLIKTRGQQVTLSCSPISGHRSVSWYQQTPGQGLQFLFEYFSETQRNKGNFPGRFSGRQFSNSRSEMNVSTLELGDSALYLCASSLVSGTDEQFFGPGTRLTVL.